The source of this T cell receptor (beta chain) is a study of blood T cell repertoires in COVID-19. Germline CDR1 reads SGHVS; CDR2 reads FQNEAQ. V shed 2 bases and J 8 bases; nucleotides not matched to a gene: 9. The CDR3 is 15 residues long. Only in-frame clones appear in the TCRdb table, and some are missing; sequencing was by immunoSEQ multiplex PCR. This table has almost 100,000 clones, about 89% appearing once. The TCR comes from a man aged 45 to 65 with acute or convalescent COVID-19. The chain couples TRBV7-8 to TRBJ2-1, with 7 bases fitting TRBD2. The sequencing input was peripheral blood. The chain's CDR3 is CASSLREGGIDEQFF. The CDR3 bases are TGTGCCAGCAGCTTAAGGGAGGGCGGCATTGATGAGCAGTTCTTC. The full variable domain, with the rest looked up from reference TRBV7-8 and TRBJ2-1, is GAGVSQSPRYKVAKRGQDVALRCDPISGHVSLFWYQQALGQGPEFLTYFQNEAQLDKSGLPSDRFFAERPEGSVSTLKIQRTQQEDSAVYLCASSLREGGIDEQFFGPGTRLTVL.